The rows below give T cell receptor beta chains drawn from one sample of a study of technical replicates of blood from several donors. Assay: immunoSEQ multiplex PCR; the TCRdb copy retains only in-frame clones and omits some. Of around 80,000 clones in the sample, 95% to 99% are singletons; the top ten hold less than 0.25%. The sample taken for sequencing was T cells isolated from PBMCs. The receptors originated from a human donor in good health. Both conserved end residues are part of each CDR3. The D gene is left open where the match is weak. Clone sizes are given selectively: once, few, many, or a class where the clone is expanded.

TRBD2	NA	TRBJ2-5	TRBV15	CATSITRLAGDGELETQYF	TGTGCCACCAGCATCACCAGACTAGCGGGAGACGGAGAACTGGAGACCCAGTACTTC
TRBD1	NA	TRBJ1-1	TRBV7-2	CASSLVEGARTEAFF	TGTGCCAGCAGCTTAGTAGAGGGGGCAAGGACTGAAGCTTTCTTT
TRBD1	NA	TRBJ2-7	TRBV11-1	CASSLGQPYEQYF	TGTGCCAGCAGTCTGGGACAGCCCTACGAGCAGTACTTC
TRBD1	NA	TRBJ1-1	TRBV19	CASSIWDRGTEAFF	TGTGCCAGTAGTATTTGGGACAGGGGGACTGAAGCTTTCTTT
NA	NA	TRBJ2-1	TRBV5-5	CASSLVVGGIGNEQFF	TGTGCCAGCAGCTTGGTGGTGGGAGGAATAGGCAATGAGCAGTTCTTC
NA	NA	TRBJ1-5	TRBV6-5	CASSYSWQSNQPQHF	TGTGCCAGCAGTTACTCATGGCAGTCCAATCAGCCCCAGCATTTT
NA	NA	TRBJ2-7	TRBV20-1	CSARDGYEQYF	TGCAGTGCTAGAGACGGCTACGAGCAGTACTTC
NA	NA	TRBJ1-1	TRBV10-3	CASCTGTLNTEAFF	TGTGCCAGCTGTACAGGGACACTGAACACTGAAGCTTTCTTT
TRBD1	NA	TRBJ1-1	TRBV5-1	CASSWTGGMNTEAFF	TGCGCCAGCAGCTGGACAGGGGGAATGAACACTGAAGCTTTCTTT
TRBD1	NA	TRBJ1-2	TRBV4-3	CASSQRFTGQSYGYTF	TGCGCCAGCAGCCAAAGGTTTACGGGACAGAGCTATGGCTACACCTTC
NA	NA	TRBJ2-5	TRBV2	CASRGPGETQYF	TGTGCCAGCAGGGGGCCTGGGGAGACCCAGTACTTC
TRBD1	NA	TRBJ2-7	TRBV4-3	CASSQLRDSYEQYF	TGCGCCAGCAGCCAGCTCCGGGACAGCTACGAGCAGTACTTC
NA	NA	TRBJ2-3	TRBV7-2	CASSMTSTDTQYF	TGTGCCAGCAGCATGACAAGCACAGATACGCAGTATTTT
NA	NA	TRBJ2-1	TRBV2	CASKGGVSYNEQFF	TGTGCCAGCAAGGGAGGCGTTTCCTACAATGAGCAGTTCTTC
TRBD1	NA	TRBJ1-2	TRBV6-5	CASSRDRANYGYTF	TGTGCCAGCAGTCGGGACAGGGCTAACTATGGCTACACCTTC
NA	NA	TRBJ1-1	TRBV19	CASSIGQGSGTEAFF	TGTGCCAGTAGTATAGGTCAGGGGAGCGGCACTGAAGCTTTCTTT
NA	once	TRBJ1-1	TRBV15	CATSRGGGRAEAFF	TGTGCCACCAGCAGGGGCGGGGGGAGGGCTGAAGCTTTCTTT
NA	NA	TRBJ1-2	TRBV18	CASSPGPGSYGYTF	TGTGCCAGCTCACCGGGCCCGGGAAGTTATGGCTACACCTTC
NA	NA	TRBJ2-7	TRBV27	CASSLGTGESYEQYF	TGTGCCAGCAGTTTGGGTACAGGCGAGTCCTACGAGCAGTACTTC
TRBD2	NA	TRBJ2-3	TRBV7-2	CASSLRGAGGPRGTDTQYF	TGTGCCAGCAGCTTAAGGGGAGCGGGAGGGCCGAGGGGAACAGATACGCAGTATTTT
NA	few	TRBJ1-1	TRBV6-1	CASSEHLMRVSSEAFF	TGTGCCAGCAGTGAACATCTCATGAGGGTTTCATCTGAAGCTTTCTTT
NA	NA	TRBJ2-7	TRBV14	CASSQENFYEQYF	TGTGCCAGCAGCCAAGAAAACTTCTACGAGCAGTACTTC